The 25 T cell receptor beta chains reported below all come from one sample, sequenced in a study of spatial heterogeneity in lung cancer. The time point is: blood at routine non-recurrence follow-up after resection. Sequencing was performed on whole RNA extracted from tumor and nontumor lung tissue, or from frozen PBMC, and the material was left unsorted. One entry per CDR3 protein results from TCRdb running MiXCR on the 5' RACE reads. Found here are around 120,000 distinct CDR3 sequences, 9.5% to 15% of them singletons; the top ten hold about 15%. The sequencing used PBMCs, collected at follow-up. Receptor source: a male donor with early-stage non-small cell lung cancer.

This clonotype has at least ten counts. The chain is built from TRBV4-1 and TRBJ1-5, with 8 bases lining up with TRBD1. Germline lookup yields CDR1 MGHRA and CDR2 YSYEKL. V was clipped by 1 base and J by 4 bases; unmatched bases: 3. The CDR3 spans 15 residues. CDR3 residues: CASSQGDRRNQPQHF. In DNA, the CDR3 is TGCGCCAGCAGCCAAGGGGACAGGCGAAATCAGCCCCAGCATTTT.

This clonotype was seen at least ten times. This sequence joins TRBV6-2 or TRBV6-3 and TRBJ1-5; D unresolved. This CDR3 comprises 15 residues. Trimming took off 2 bases at V and 6 bases at J, with 14 bases between the two ends. Germline V gene sequence: CDR1 MNHEY, CDR2 SVGEGT. The CDR3 DNA sequence: TGTGCCAGCAGTTACGAGGGTAGTTATCGTCAGCCCCAGCATTTT. It is translated as CASSYEGSYRQPQHF.

A few counts support this clonotype. The chain carries TRBV27 and TRBJ1-5; D perhaps matches TRBD1 (5 bases). Germline-derived CDR1 and CDR2 are MNHEY and SMNVEV (reference sequence). V lost 3 bases to trimming and J lost 3 bases, with 9 bases between them. The CDR3 spans 14 residues. Here the CDR3 reads CASSLGRPNQPQHF. DNA for the CDR3: TGTGCCAGCAGTTTGGGACGTCCCAATCAGCCCCAGCATTTT.

This clonotype was seen at least ten times. This rearrangement joins TRBV9 to TRBJ2-1; no clear D gene. With 3 bases removed from V and 0 bases from J, the gap between germline ends came to 13 bases. The CDR3 is 16 amino acids. Germline V CDR1 and CDR2: SGDLS, YYNGEE. The CDR3 region is CASSEGLSSSYNEQFF. DNA of the CDR3: TGTGCCAGCAGCGAAGGCCTCTCTAGCTCCTACAATGAGCAGTTCTTC.

The chain recombines TRBV6-5 with TRBJ2-3, with a tentative D call TRBD2 (7 bases). Germline-derived CDR1 and CDR2 are MNHEY and SVGAGI. The CDR3 runs to 17 residues. V lost 5 bases to trimming and J lost 0 bases, with 18 bases between them. CDR3 region: CASSPRGASGSTDTQYF. The DNA for the CDR3 is TGTGCCAGCAGTCCCCGGGGGGCTAGCGGAAGCACAGATACGCAGTATTTT.

The gene calls are TRBV27 and TRBJ1-1; D gene uncertain. V was cut by 8 bases and J by 2 bases, with 9 bases left in between. The germline gives CDR1 MNHEY, CDR2 SMNVEV (reference sequence). The CDR3 extends over 12 amino acids. The CDR3 nucleotides are TGTGCCAGCGGTCTAGGAAACACTGAAGCTTTCTTT. This translates into CASGLGNTEAFF.

V is TRBV7-9 and J is TRBJ1-2; D uncertain. This CDR3 comprises 14 residues. V gave up 5 bases and J gave up 8 bases, with 18 bases separating them. Germline V lookup: CDR1 SEHNR, CDR2 FQNEAQ (reference sequence). This CDR3 is CASSTAGGLHGYTF. The CDR3 DNA sequence: TGTGCCAGCAGCACAGCTGGAGGGTTGCACGGCTACACCTTC.

V usage is TRBV20-1 and J usage is TRBJ2-3; D perhaps matches TRBD2 (5 bases). CDR1 and CDR2 (germline): DFQATT, SNEGSKA (reference sequence). Deletions cut 3 bases from V and 5 bases from J, with 15 bases between. This CDR3 spans 14 amino acids. The CDR3 sequence is CSASRTSPLDTQYF. The CDR3 nucleotides are TGCAGTGCTAGTAGGACTTCCCCCCTAGATACGCAGTATTTT.

This clonotype occurred many times. The chain carries TRBV7-2 and TRBJ2-1; D may be TRBD1 (6 bases). The CDR3 is 13 amino acids. Germline CDR1 is SGHTA and CDR2 is FQGNSA. The V gene lost 8 bases and the J gene lost 13 bases, with 21 bases spanning the gap. CDR3 nucleotides: TGTGCCAGCCGTAGTCCCCCGACAGGAGGACAGTTCTTC. Protein product: CASRSPPTGGQFF.

CDR3 loop: CASSNRDRGPNFSYEQYF. The CDR3 DNA reads as TGTGCCAGCAGTAACCGGGACAGGGGCCCAAACTTCTCCTACGAGCAGTACTTC. J is TRBJ2-7 and V is TRBV6-6, with 10 bases lining up with TRBD1. Per the germline V gene, CDR1 is MNHNY and CDR2 is SVGAGI (reference sequence). The junction had 13 bases not matched to a gene; V was cut back by 5 bases and J by 0 bases. The CDR3 has 18 residues.

The chain is built from TRBV7-2 and TRBJ1-1; a weak D match, TRBD1 (5 bases). This CDR3 region has 15 residues. The germline CDR1 and CDR2 sequences are SGHTA and FQGNSA. Trimming pared 6 bases from V and 1 base from J, leaving 15 bases between. CDR3: CASSFYRSTNTEAFF. The CDR3 nucleotides are TGTGCCAGCAGTTTTTACAGGAGTACGAACACTGAAGCTTTCTTT.

The rearrangement joins TRBV24-1 to TRBJ2-5; 7 nucleotides align to TRBD2. This CDR3 spans 16 amino acids. Germline values: CDR1 KGHDR, CDR2 SFDVKD. The junction had 12 bases not matched to a gene; V was cut back by 5 bases and J by 4 bases. CDR3 nucleotide sequence: TGTGCCACCAGTGTAAACCGGCAGCGGGGAGGAGAGACCCAGTACTTC. This gives the protein CATSVNRQRGGETQYF.

This clonotype appeared many times. The rearrangement joins TRBV24-1 to TRBJ2-1; TRBD2 might be the D (5 bases). V was trimmed by 3 bases and J by 8 bases, leaving 16 bases between them. The length of the CDR3 is 15 residues. Germline assignment: CDR1 KGHDR and CDR2 SFDVKD. CDR3 bases: TGTGCCACCAGTGATCCACATCGAGGGTTCGATGAGCAGTTCTTC. It encodes CATSDPHRGFDEQFF.

There are many counts of this clonotype. This chain links TRBV7-9 with TRBJ2-3; no reliable D call. This CDR3 spans 13 amino acids. Trimming shortened V by 3 bases and J by 0 bases, and 4 bases separated the two germline ends. The germline CDR1 and CDR2 sequences are SEHNR and FQNEAQ (reference sequence). The CDR3 DNA is TGTGCCAGCAGCTTCCCTAGCACAGATACGCAGTATTTT. It encodes CASSFPSTDTQYF.

This clonotype appeared a few times. This chain links TRBV5-1 with TRBJ2-3; D not resolved. Between the trimmed V and J ends, which lost 4 bases and 3 bases, there was a span of 18 bases. The CDR3 sequence is 16 residues long. Germline CDR1 and CDR2: SGHRS and YFSETQ. CDR3 in DNA: TGCGCCAGCAGCCCCCCCGTGGCTCGCTTGACAGATACGCAGTATTTT. Amino acid sequence: CASSPPVARLTDTQYF.

This clonotype appeared many times. This chain connects TRBV29-1 to TRBJ2-3; 11 bases line up with TRBD2. Germline V gene lookup returns CDR1 SQVTM and CDR2 ANQGSEA. The ends lost 7 bases at V and 2 bases at J; junction bases unmatched: 14. There are 17 residues in the CDR3. The CDR3 bases are TGCAGCGCGTTAGCTCCGGGACTAGCGGAATTCACAGATACGCAGTATTTT. Amino acids: CSALAPGLAEFTDTQYF.

The chain uses TRBV5-5 and TRBJ2-3, with 7 bases lining up with TRBD1. This CDR3 comprises 14 residues. V dropped 3 bases and J dropped 4; count of bases not matched to a gene: 5. In germline, CDR1 is SGHKS, CDR2 YYEKEE (reference sequence). CDR3 bases: TGTGCCAGCAGCTATGTCCAGGGGGCAGATACGCAGTATTTT. Protein: CASSYVQGADTQYF.

V and J are TRBV4-1 and TRBJ1-2; unclear D gene. The CDR3 is 15 amino acids. V was shortened by 2 bases and J by 2 bases, with 12 bases between the two germline ends. Germline loops: CDR1 MGHRA, CDR2 YSYEKL. The CDR3 protein is CASSQNPALNYGYTF. In DNA form, the CDR3 reads TGCGCCAGCAGCCAAAACCCAGCGTTGAACTATGGCTACACCTTC.

This clonotype was detected a few times. The chain joins TRBV29-1 to TRBJ1-6, with D uncertain. Germline CDR1 is SQVTM and CDR2 is ANQGSEA. The CDR3 sequence is 13 residues long. Deletions cut 3 bases from V and 9 bases from J, with 12 bases between. The CDR3: CSVESGSGSPLHF. The CDR3 DNA follows: TGCAGCGTTGAGTCGGGGAGTGGTTCACCCCTCCACTTT.

The genes are TRBV2 and TRBJ1-2; TRBD1 aligns across 10 bases. CDR1 SNHLY and CDR2 FYNNEI come from the germline V gene. The CDR3 consists of 13 residues. Trimming cost V 6 bases and J 6 bases; bases outside gene matches: 4. In nucleotides, the CDR3 is TGTGCCAGCAGAGACAGGGGGCCCGATGGCTACACCTTC. Encoded protein: CASRDRGPDGYTF.

This clonotype appeared a few times. The V gene is TRBV11-2, the J gene TRBJ2-3; TRBD2 matches at 8 bases. V gave up 4 bases and J gave up 4 bases; unmatched junction bases: 13. Germline V lookup: CDR1 SGHAT, CDR2 FQNNGV. The CDR3 spans 17 residues. The CDR3 nucleotides are TGTGCCAGCAGCTCGGTTAAAGGACTAGCTCAGGCAGATACGCAGTATTTT. This sequence encodes CASSSVKGLAQADTQYF.

The chain combines TRBV4-3 with TRBJ2-3, with a tentative D call TRBD1 (7 bases). Germline CDR1 LGHNA, CDR2 YSLEER. The CDR3 contains 18 residues. Trimming pared 0 bases from V and 1 base from J, leaving 17 bases between. CDR3 DNA sequence: TGCGCCAGCAGCCAAGACTTAAGACCAGGGGGGCGCACAGATACGCAGTATTTT. It is translated as CASSQDLRPGGRTDTQYF.

This clonotype was counted only a few times. V and J are TRBV27 and TRBJ2-1, with 8 bases identical to TRBD2. Trimming cost V 8 bases and J 3 bases; bases outside gene matches: 9. Germline V lookup: CDR1 MNHEY, CDR2 SMNVEV (reference sequence). CDR3 size: 15 residues. CDR3 DNA sequence: TGTGCCAGCGCGGAGTGGCGGGGGGACTACAATGAGCAGTTCTTC. Translated: CASAEWRGDYNEQFF.

This clonotype has ten or more counts. This sequence joins TRBV28 and TRBJ2-1; D is unclear. The CDR3 extends over 13 amino acids. Trimming stripped 2 bases from V and 5 bases from J, with 7 bases between. Germline V gene lookup returns CDR1 MDHEN and CDR2 SYDVKM. The DNA of the CDR3 is TGTGCCAGCAGTTTAATCAGAGACAATGAGCAGTTCTTC. Its protein is CASSLIRDNEQFF.

The genes are TRBV5-6 and TRBJ2-1; D remains ambiguous. This CDR3 spans 13 amino acids. The V gene lost 1 base and the J gene lost 6 bases, with 8 bases spanning the gap. CDR1 SGHDT and CDR2 YYEEEE come from the germline V gene. The CDR3, as DNA: TGTGCCAGCAGCTTGTTGAGAGGCAATGAGCAGTTCTTC. Protein sequence: CASSLLRGNEQFF. Complete variable domain (other parts from reference TRBV5-6 and TRBJ2-1): DAGVTQSPTHLIKTRGQQVTLRCSPKSGHDTVSWYQQALGQGPQFIFQYYEEEERQRGNFPDRFSGHQFPNYSSELNVNALLLGDSALYLCASSLLRGNEQFFGPGTRLTVL.